The 21 T cell receptor beta chains below all came from one sample that was sequenced in a study of monozygotic twins with inflammatory bowel disease. TCRdb reprocessed the 5' RACE reads and reports one entry per CDR3 protein, with no DNA. In total, the table holds around 450,000 distinct CDR3 sequences. The sample consisted of blood. The receptors originated from a human donor with ulcerative colitis or Crohn's disease, or a healthy co-twin of an affected twin (not recorded which).

This chain joins TRBV28 and TRBJ2-1. Germline V gene lookup returns CDR1 MDHEN and CDR2 SYDVKM. The CDR3 is 14 amino acids. CDR3 residues: CASSLTAIRDEQFF.

The rearrangement links TRBV29-1 to TRBJ2-3. The CDR3 loop spans 12 amino acids. Per the germline V gene, CDR1 is SQVTM and CDR2 is ANQGSEA. The CDR3 loop is CSAQSQTDTQYF.

The chain links TRBV5-1 to TRBJ1-5. The germline gives CDR1 SGHRS, CDR2 YFSETQ. The CDR3 is 13 residues long. The CDR3 sequence: CASSLDANQPQHF.

The chain combines TRBV7-2 with TRBJ2-5; the D call of TRBD1 rests on TCRdb alone, since no DNA is present to check it. Germline CDR1 reads SGHTA; CDR2 reads FQGNSA. The CDR3 length is 14 residues. The CDR3 loop is CASSYVYRGETQYF.

The genes are TRBV2 and TRBJ2-1; TCRdb gives TRBD2 as the D gene, but with no DNA this cannot be confirmed. This CDR3 has 16 residues. Looked up from germline, CDR1 is SNHLY and CDR2 is FYNNEI. The CDR3 reads CASSDASGSSYNEQFF.

The J gene is TRBJ1-4, the V gene TRBV7-8. The CDR3 length is 16 residues. CDR1 is SGHVS and CDR2 is FQNEAQ in the germline V gene. The CDR3 reads CASSPQPPDLREKLFF.

V gene TRBV6-2 or TRBV6-3 combines with J gene TRBJ1-4; the D call from TCRdb, TRBD1, cannot be confirmed without DNA. There are 14 residues in the CDR3. Germline V gene sequence: CDR1 MNHEY, CDR2 SVGEGT. The chain's CDR3 is CASISRGSREKLFF.

The chain joins TRBV6-5 to TRBJ2-3; no DNA is available, so the TRBD2 call from TCRdb remains unchecked. The length of the CDR3 is 13 residues. Looked up from germline, CDR1 is MNHEY and CDR2 is SVGAGI. The CDR3 protein is CASSDGPSDFQYF.

The V call is TRBV20-1, the J call TRBJ2-1; no DNA is available, so the TRBD2 call from TCRdb remains unchecked. In germline, CDR1 is DFQATT, CDR2 SNEGSKA (reference sequence). The CDR3 loop spans 12 amino acids. CDR3 amino acids: CSATTSLNEQFF.

The V and J genes are TRBV12-3 or TRBV12-4 and TRBJ2-2. The CDR3 runs 12 residues. The CDR3 here is CASSPSTGELFF.

This chain connects TRBV18 to TRBJ2-3; lacking DNA, the TRBD2 call made by TCRdb goes unchecked. CDR1 and CDR2 from the germline V gene are KGHSH and LQKENI. The CDR3 totals 15 residues. The CDR3 loop is CASTGLAGSTDTQYF.

The J gene is TRBJ2-1, the V gene TRBV28; TCRdb gives TRBD1 as the D gene, but with no DNA this cannot be confirmed. CDR3 length equals 15 residues. Germline V gives CDR1 MDHEN, CDR2 SYDVKM. The CDR3 spells CASSLAGTGSNEQFF.

The chain joins TRBV5-1 to TRBJ1-2. The V gene's germline CDR1 is SGHRS and CDR2 YFSETQ. The CDR3 length is 13 residues. The CDR3 region is CASSSTRTDGYTF.

The rearrangement joins TRBV5-1 to TRBJ2-7; TCRdb names TRBD1, which stays unverified in the absence of DNA. Germline CDR1 SGHRS, CDR2 YFSETQ. The CDR3 sequence is 16 residues long. The CDR3 here is CASSLAPAGAVGEQYF.

The chain couples TRBV6-2 or TRBV6-3 to TRBJ2-1; the TCRdb D gene call, TRBD2, has no DNA to confirm it. Germline lookup yields CDR1 MNHEY and CDR2 SVGEGT. There are 15 residues in the CDR3. This CDR3 reads CASRGAGGPYNEQFF.

V and J are TRBV7-9 and TRBJ1-1. The CDR3 has 11 residues. Germline values: CDR1 SEHNR, CDR2 FQNEAQ (reference sequence). CDR3 loop: CASSQRGPTFF. Full variable domain (remainder filled in from reference TRBV7-9 and TRBJ1-1): DTGVSQNPRHKITKRGQNVTFRCDPISEHNRLYWYRQTLGQGPEFLTYFQNEAQLEKSRLLSDRFSAERPKGSFSTLEIQRTEQGDSAMYLCASSQRGPTFFGQGTRLTVV.

The rearrangement joins TRBV11-2 to TRBJ2-7; lacking DNA, the TRBD2 call made by TCRdb goes unchecked. The CDR3 consists of 15 residues. Germline V lookup: CDR1 SGHAT, CDR2 FQNNGV. CDR3: CASSFGLAGPYEQYF. Full variable domain (missing parts from reference TRBV11-2 and TRBJ2-7): EAGVAQSPRYKIIEKRQSVAFWCNPISGHATLYWYQQILGQGPKLLIQFQNNGVVDDSQLPKDRFSAERLKGVDSTLKIQPAKLEDSAVYLCASSFGLAGPYEQYFGPGTRLTVT.

The rearrangement links TRBV24-1 to TRBJ1-5; TCRdb gives TRBD1 as the D gene, but with no DNA this cannot be confirmed. The CDR3 covers 14 residues. The germline gives CDR1 KGHDR, CDR2 SFDVKD. The CDR3 spells CATSDSGHNQPQHF.

This chain uses TRBV6-5 with TRBJ1-5. From germline, CDR1 is MNHEY and CDR2 SVGAGI. This CDR3 spans 13 amino acids. CDR3 residues: CASSYDRHQPQHF.

The chain joins TRBV19 to TRBJ1-3; absent DNA, TCRdb's TRBD1 call cannot be checked. Germline assignment: CDR1 LNHDA and CDR2 SQIVND (reference sequence). This CDR3 has 14 amino acids. CDR3 in amino acids: CASSQGTGVYTIYF.

The chain combines TRBV3-1 with TRBJ1-2. The CDR3 runs 13 residues. Germline CDR1 reads LGHDT; CDR2 reads YNNKEL (reference sequence). CDR3 protein: CASSPASYYGYTF.